This T cell receptor (beta chain) was captured in a study of blood T cell repertoires in COVID-19. Study-wide background: Specimens from acute and convalescent COVID-19 originated in the United States, Italy and Spain.

The table came from immunoSEQ multiplex PCR; TCRdb's copy has only in-frame clones and leaves some out. The sample lists some 210,000 clones, around 81% occurring once. The CDR3 is 13 amino acids. Trimming removed 5 bases at V and 8 bases at J, with 13 bases between. Germline V gene lookup returns CDR1 MDHEN and CDR2 SYDVKM. Material: PBMCs or T cells enriched from blood (not recorded which). The receptor was derived from a man under 40 with acute COVID-19. The chain employs TRBV28 and TRBJ2-1, with D unclear. DNA for the CDR3: TGTGCCAGCAGTCAGTTTTTACATTATGAGCAGTTCTTC. This gives the protein CASSQFLHYEQFF.